This TCR beta chain emerged from a study of T cell responses to AZD1222 COVID-19 vaccine. The study's findings and limits: The donor cohort was predominantly white British with a female majority, and clonal diversity may have been underestimated. CD4 TCRs linked to vaccination spanned spike, dominating at 160-218 and 743-854.

Points on this clone: Its specificity is not known.

The ends were cut back, 4 bases at V and 0 bases at J, with 13 bases in the middle. From germline, CDR1 is LGHNA and CDR2 YSLEER. The CDR3 covers 16 residues. This table comes from immunoSEQ multiplex PCR, and its TCRdb copy is limited to in-frame clones, with some not included. The data hold roughly 180,000 clones, with 90% to 95% observed a single time. This clonotype originated in an adult who received the MenACWY meningococcal vaccine as a control. The V and J genes are TRBV4-3 and TRBJ1-3; D is perhaps TRBD1 (6 bases). This specimen consisted of peripheral blood, obtained 28 days after the second dose of the MenACWY control vaccine. The CDR3 loop reads CASSPNPDSSGNTIYF. The CDR3 nucleotides read TGCGCCAGCAGCCCGAACCCGGACAGCTCTGGAAACACCATATATTTT.